A single sample is the source of the 13 T cell receptor beta chains below, sequenced in a study of T cell responses to AZD1222 COVID-19 vaccine. Sequencing used immunoSEQ multiplex PCR; TCRdb keeps in-frame clones, though not all of them. This sample has more than 95,000 clones, with around 92% found just once. This material consisted of peripheral blood, taken on day 0 of AZD1222 vaccination. The receptors originated from an adult in good health.

The chain carries TRBV2 and TRBJ2-7; D unresolved. Germline CDR1 is SNHLY and CDR2 is FYNNEI. The V end lost 6 bases, the J end lost 3 bases, and 9 bases lay between the germline ends. This CDR3 has 12 residues. CDR3 in amino acids: CASRGSHYEQYF. CDR3 coding DNA: TGTGCCAGCAGGGGCAGCCACTACGAGCAGTACTTC.

The chain links TRBV9 to TRBJ1-1, with TRBD1 identical over 8 bases. The V and J ends lost 2 bases and 3 bases, in that order; junction bases with no gene match: 6. Germline values: CDR1 SGDLS, CDR2 YYNGEE. The CDR3 spans 15 residues. The CDR3 coding sequence is TGTGCCAGCAGCGTTACGACAGGGGAAGACACTGAAGCTTTCTTT. Encoded protein: CASSVTTGEDTEAFF.

This rearrangement joins TRBV5-1 to TRBJ2-7; weak D call: TRBD2 (6 bases). This CDR3 contains 17 residues. V dropped 4 bases and J dropped 3 bases, with 23 bases sitting between them. The V gene's germline CDR1 is SGHRS and CDR2 YFSETQ. For the CDR3, the DNA is TGCGCCAGCAGCAGGGGACTGTCTACCCTCCGAAACTACGAGCAGTACTTC. Translated, it gives CASSRGLSTLRNYEQYF.

Here the CDR3 reads CASGRYFNNEQFF. CDR3 bases: TGTGCTAGTGGGCGATACTTTAACAATGAGCAGTTCTTC. The chain couples TRBV12-5 to TRBJ2-1; D is unresolved. Per the germline V gene, CDR1 is LGHNT and CDR2 is FRNRAP. The CDR3 extends over 13 amino acids. V lost 6 bases, J lost 5 bases, and 11 bases lay in between.

This chain uses TRBV19 with TRBJ1-1; possibly TRBD1 for D (5 bases). The V end lost 3 bases, the J end lost 4 bases, and 12 bases lay between the germline ends. This CDR3 has 14 residues. CDR1 and CDR2 (germline): LNHDA, SQIVND (reference sequence). DNA of the CDR3: TGTGCCAGTAGTATTGACGGGGGGAGCACTGAAGCTTTCTTT. It specifies CASSIDGGSTEAFF. The variable domain in full, with the rest retrieved from reference TRBV19 and TRBJ1-1, is DGGITQSPKYLFRKEGQNVTLSCEQNLNHDAMYWYRQDPGQGLRLIYYSQIVNDFQKGDIAEGYSVSREKKESFPLTVTSAQKNPTAFYLCASSIDGGSTEAFFGQGTRLTVV.

This rearrangement joins TRBV27 to TRBJ1-2; 8 nucleotides match TRBD1. Germline V CDR1 and CDR2: MNHEY, SMNVEV (reference sequence). The CDR3 extends over 18 amino acids. Trimming cost V 6 bases and J 0 bases; bases outside gene matches: 15. The CDR3 DNA is TGTGCCAGCAGCCGGATCCGGACAGGGAGACCTACTAACTATGGCTACACCTTC. It codes for CASSRIRTGRPTNYGYTF.

The chain couples TRBV5-6 to TRBJ2-1, with D uncertain. Germline CDR1 reads SGHDT; CDR2 reads YYEEEE. Trimming left V 4 bases short and J 10 bases short, with 12 bases between. The CDR3 runs to 12 residues. CDR3 sequence (DNA): TGTGCCAGCAGCCTGCGAAACGGAGAGCAGTTCTTC. It specifies CASSLRNGEQFF.

The rearrangement joins TRBV6-5 to TRBJ1-4, with D unclear. The CDR3 has 11 residues. The V gene lost 4 bases and the J gene lost 8 bases, with 5 bases spanning the gap. Germline V lookup: CDR1 MNHEY, CDR2 SVGAGI. For the CDR3, the DNA is TGTGCCAGCAGTTCCCCCGAAAAACTGTTTTTT. Translated: CASSSPEKLFF.

The rearrangement links TRBV7-3 to TRBJ2-6, with D possibly matching TRBD2 (5 bases). The CDR3 has 16 residues. Germline values: CDR1 SGHTA, CDR2 FQGTGA. V was clipped by 4 bases and J by 3 bases, with 13 bases between them. CDR3 sequence: CASSSSGIGGANVLTF. DNA of the CDR3: TGTGCCAGCAGCTCCTCGGGGATAGGTGGGGCCAACGTCCTGACTTTC.

The chain uses TRBV7-8 and TRBJ1-6, with D tentatively TRBD1 (5 bases). The germline CDR1 and CDR2 sequences are SGHVS and FQNEAQ. Trimming left V 6 bases short and J 7 bases short, with 13 bases between. The CDR3 consists of 14 residues. The CDR3 is CASRFDSLNSPLHF. The CDR3 DNA reads TGTGCCAGCAGATTTGACAGTCTAAATTCACCCCTCCACTTT.

The rearrangement joins TRBV5-1 to TRBJ2-5; D is unclear. In germline, CDR1 is SGHRS, CDR2 YFSETQ. Trimming stripped 0 bases from V and 1 base from J, with 4 bases between. This CDR3 spans 13 amino acids. In DNA, the CDR3 is TGCGCCAGCAGCTTGGTCAGCCAAGAGACCCAGTACTTC. It is translated as CASSLVSQETQYF.

This chain's CDR3 is CASSGPQHF. The CDR3 coding sequence is TGTGCCAGCAGCGGGCCCCAGCATTTT. The chain employs TRBV5-8 and TRBJ1-5; D ambiguous. Germline CDR1 SGHTS, CDR2 YDEGEE. The CDR3 length is 9 residues. V shed 4 bases and J shed 9 bases, with 2 bases lying between them.

The chain carries TRBV3-1 (or the pseudogene TRBV3-2) and TRBJ2-3; TRBD2 matches at 7 bases. The V and J ends lost 3 bases and 6 bases, in that order; junction bases with no gene match: 6. The CDR3 covers 14 residues. Germline V gives CDR1 LGHDT, CDR2 YNNKEL (reference sequence). The CDR3 here is CASSHLGLGDTQYF. Here the CDR3 DNA reads TGTGCCAGCAGCCATTTAGGACTAGGTGATACGCAGTATTTT.